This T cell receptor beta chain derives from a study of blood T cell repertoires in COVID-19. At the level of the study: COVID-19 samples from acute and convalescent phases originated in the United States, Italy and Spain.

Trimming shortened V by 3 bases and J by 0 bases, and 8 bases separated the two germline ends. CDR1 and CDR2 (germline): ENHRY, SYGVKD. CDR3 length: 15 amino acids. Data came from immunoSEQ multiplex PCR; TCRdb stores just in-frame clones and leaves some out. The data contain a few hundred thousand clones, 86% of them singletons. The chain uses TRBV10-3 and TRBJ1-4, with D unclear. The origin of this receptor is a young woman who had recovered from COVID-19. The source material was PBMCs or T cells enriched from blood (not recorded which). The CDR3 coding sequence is TGTGCCATCAGTGACGCACAGTCAACTAATGAAAAACTGTTTTTT. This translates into CAISDAQSTNEKLFF.